The present entry profiles one TCR beta chain with its context. Its specificity is not known. A multiplex PCR was run with 60 Vbeta primers and 13 Jbeta primers. The assay was immunoSEQ multiplex PCR, and TCRdb's table has in-frame clones only and misses some. In the table there are approximately 160,000 clones, 77% of which are singletons. CDR3 length: 13 amino acids. With V trimmed by 4 bases and J by 5 bases, 4 bases remained unmatched. Germline values: CDR1 SGHVS, CDR2 FQNEAQ. These data belong to a study of cytomegalovirus exposure and HLA in healthy donors. Every donor was a healthy person donating bone marrow. Notes on the study in general: A later analysis found most CMV-associated TCR beta chains apparently HLA-restricted. The study had only CMV serostatus as immune exposure information. Within the data, a cluster of highly shared sequence variants was likely a sequencing artifact.

This clonotype originated in a woman aged 25 to 39 in good health and CMV-seronegative. Sample: PBMCs. The chain recombines TRBV7-8 with TRBJ1-2; 7 bases are a match to TRBD1. CDR3 DNA sequence: TGTGCCAGCAGCTCCGACAGGGTGTATGGCTACACCTTC. It encodes CASSSDRVYGYTF.